These T cell receptor beta chains were read from a single sample in a study of shared clonotypes between healthy human individuals. The protocol was immunoSEQ multiplex PCR, while the TCRdb copy is restricted to in-frame clones and leaves out a portion. Of about 490,000 clones in the sample, about 82% were seen once. Sequencing was done on a sample of PBMCs. The receptors shown here come from a woman aged 35 to 49 in good health. Some clones in this sample may be carry-over from other donors' samples. Each CDR3 is given with its conserved first and last residue. The order of the fields is clone size, V gene, D gene, J gene, CDR3 protein, CDR3 DNA. D genes are given only for firm matches. The listing skips clone size in some rows; elsewhere it reads once, few, many or a size class.

clone size: -
V gene: TRBV7-2
D gene: TRBD2
J gene: TRBJ2-2
CDR3 protein: CASSLGGRNTGELFF
CDR3 DNA: TGTGCCAGCAGCTTGGGAGGGCGGAACACCGGGGAGCTGTTTTTT

clone size: few
V gene: TRBV27
D gene: -
J gene: TRBJ2-7
CDR3 protein: CASSGSQGTLYEQYF
CDR3 DNA: TGTGCCAGCAGTGGCTCCCAGGGCACCCTCTACGAGCAGTACTTC

clone size: -
V gene: TRBV2
D gene: -
J gene: TRBJ2-7
CDR3 protein: CASSPEAGSEQYF
CDR3 DNA: TGTGCCAGCAGTCCGGAGGCGGGGTCCGAGCAGTACTTC

clone size: -
V gene: TRBV11-2
D gene: TRBD2
J gene: TRBJ2-1
CDR3 protein: CASSLGPRLASFSYNEQFF
CDR3 DNA: TGTGCCAGCAGCTTAGGCCCAAGACTAGCGTCTTTCTCCTACAATGAGCAGTTCTTC

clone size: -
V gene: TRBV5-1
D gene: -
J gene: TRBJ1-2
CDR3 protein: CASSTGQPNYGYTF
CDR3 DNA: TGCGCCAGCAGCACAGGACAGCCTAACTATGGCTACACCTTC

clone size: -
V gene: TRBV28
D gene: TRBD1
J gene: TRBJ2-7
CDR3 protein: CASSTPHGQGRPYEQYF
CDR3 DNA: TGTGCCAGCAGTACACCACATGGACAGGGACGCCCCTACGAGCAGTACTTC

clone size: few
V gene: TRBV6-6
D gene: TRBD1
J gene: TRBJ2-7
CDR3 protein: CASSSQGTLSYEQYF
CDR3 DNA: TGTGCCAGCAGCTCACAGGGGACATTGTCCTACGAGCAGTACTTC

clone size: -
V gene: TRBV4-1
D gene: -
J gene: TRBJ1-4
CDR3 protein: CASSQPRMRARDEKLFF
CDR3 DNA: TGCGCCAGCAGCCAGCCGAGGATGAGGGCGAGGGATGAAAAACTGTTTTTT

clone size: few
V gene: TRBV15
D gene: -
J gene: TRBJ2-7
CDR3 protein: CATSRNRPEGEQYF
CDR3 DNA: TGTGCCACCAGCAGGAACAGGCCCGAGGGGGAGCAGTACTTC

clone size: -
V gene: TRBV30
D gene: TRBD2
J gene: TRBJ2-7
CDR3 protein: CAWGSGRPYEQYF
CDR3 DNA: TGTGCCTGGGGTAGCGGGAGGCCCTACGAGCAGTACTTC

clone size: -
V gene: TRBV4-2
D gene: -
J gene: TRBJ2-7
CDR3 protein: CASSTSDLYEQYF
CDR3 DNA: TGTGCCAGCAGCACCTCGGACCTCTACGAGCAGTACTTC

clone size: few
V gene: TRBV5-4
D gene: -
J gene: TRBJ1-1
CDR3 protein: CASSSVTEIDEAFF
CDR3 DNA: TGTGCCAGCAGCTCTGTGACAGAGATAGATGAAGCTTTCTTT

clone size: -
V gene: TRBV27
D gene: TRBD2
J gene: TRBJ2-7
CDR3 protein: CASSSGTSGPHPYEQYF
CDR3 DNA: TGTGCCAGCAGTTCCGGGACTAGCGGGCCCCACCCCTACGAGCAGTACTTC

clone size: few
V gene: TRBV29-1
D gene: -
J gene: TRBJ2-1
CDR3 protein: CSHKESDYNEQFF
CDR3 DNA: TGCAGCCACAAGGAGTCAGACTACAATGAGCAGTTCTTC

clone size: once
V gene: TRBV9
D gene: -
J gene: TRBJ2-1
CDR3 protein: CASSVRAGLSYNEQFF
CDR3 DNA: TGTGCCAGCAGCGTCCGAGCGGGCCTCTCCTACAATGAGCAGTTCTTC

clone size: -
V gene: TRBV5-8
D gene: -
J gene: TRBJ2-7
CDR3 protein: CASSLRRHYEQYF
CDR3 DNA: TGTGCCAGCAGCTTGCGAAGACACTACGAGCAGTACTTC

clone size: many
V gene: TRBV30
D gene: -
J gene: TRBJ2-3
CDR3 protein: CAWSVSDPSTDTQYF
CDR3 DNA: TGTGCCTGGAGTGTATCGGACCCGAGCACAGATACGCAGTATTTT

clone size: -
V gene: TRBV7-8
D gene: -
J gene: TRBJ2-3
CDR3 protein: CASSLVRTRPTDTQYF
CDR3 DNA: TGTGCCAGCAGCTTAGTAAGGACACGACCCACAGATACGCAGTATTTT

clone size: -
V gene: TRBV7-9
D gene: -
J gene: TRBJ1-1
CDR3 protein: CASSQGYRTNTEAFF
CDR3 DNA: TGTGCCAGCAGCCAAGGTTACAGGACGAACACTGAAGCTTTCTTT

clone size: -
V gene: TRBV5-1
D gene: -
J gene: TRBJ2-1
CDR3 protein: CASSAGSYNEQFF
CDR3 DNA: TGCGCCAGCAGTGCGGGGTCCTACAATGAGCAGTTCTTC

clone size: many
V gene: TRBV27
D gene: TRBD1
J gene: TRBJ2-5
CDR3 protein: CASSDRQGAGETQYF
CDR3 DNA: TGTGCCAGCAGTGATCGACAGGGGGCAGGGGAGACCCAGTACTTC

clone size: -
V gene: TRBV19
D gene: -
J gene: TRBJ1-1
CDR3 protein: CASSDRLNTEAFF
CDR3 DNA: TGTGCCAGTAGCGACAGACTGAACACTGAAGCTTTCTTT

clone size: -
V gene: TRBV18
D gene: -
J gene: TRBJ1-4
CDR3 protein: CASSPRVTGNEKLFF
CDR3 DNA: TGTGCCAGCTCACCGCGGGTAACAGGGAATGAAAAACTGTTTTTT

clone size: -
V gene: TRBV19
D gene: TRBD2
J gene: TRBJ2-2
CDR3 protein: CASSIGTSGTNTGELFF
CDR3 DNA: TGTGCCAGTAGTATCGGGACTAGCGGGACGAACACCGGGGAGCTGTTTTTT

clone size: -
V gene: TRBV28
D gene: -
J gene: TRBJ2-7
CDR3 protein: CATSSGSSYEQYF
CDR3 DNA: TGTGCCACGAGTAGCGGATCATCCTACGAGCAGTACTTC

clone size: many
V gene: TRBV28
D gene: -
J gene: TRBJ1-1
CDR3 protein: CASSLLDTEAFF
CDR3 DNA: TGTGCCAGCAGTTTATTGGACACTGAAGCTTTCTTT

clone size: many
V gene: TRBV6-1
D gene: TRBD2
J gene: TRBJ2-1
CDR3 protein: CASTWGLAPDNEQFF
CDR3 DNA: TGTGCCAGCACCTGGGGACTAGCACCTGACAATGAGCAGTTCTTC

clone size: -
V gene: TRBV6-6
D gene: TRBD1
J gene: TRBJ1-2
CDR3 protein: CASSYSGTGNYGYTF
CDR3 DNA: TGTGCCAGCAGTTACTCCGGGACAGGGAACTATGGCTACACCTTC

clone size: -
V gene: TRBV28
D gene: TRBD1
J gene: TRBJ2-7
CDR3 protein: CASSLTGQGQSYEQYF
CDR3 DNA: TGTGCCAGCAGTCTCACGGGACAGGGCCAGTCCTACGAGCAGTACTTC

clone size: -
V gene: TRBV14
D gene: TRBD1
J gene: TRBJ2-7
CDR3 protein: CASSQATGTGTYEQYF
CDR3 DNA: TGTGCCAGCAGCCAAGCGACCGGGACAGGGACCTACGAGCAGTACTTC

clone size: -
V gene: TRBV5-4
D gene: TRBD2
J gene: TRBJ2-2
CDR3 protein: CASSPGTSGRLRGTTGELFF
CDR3 DNA: TGTGCCAGCAGTCCGGGGACTAGCGGCCGACTCAGGGGAACCACCGGGGAGCTGTTTTTT

clone size: -
V gene: TRBV23-1
D gene: -
J gene: TRBJ2-2
CDR3 protein: CASSPKGGRDPTGELFF
CDR3 DNA: TGCGCCAGCAGTCCGAAAGGGGGGAGGGACCCCACCGGGGAGCTGTTTTTT

clone size: -
V gene: TRBV7-3
D gene: -
J gene: TRBJ2-1
CDR3 protein: CASSPRGYSNEQFF
CDR3 DNA: TGTGCCAGCAGCCCCCGAGGGTATTCCAATGAGCAGTTCTTC

clone size: -
V gene: TRBV7-2
D gene: -
J gene: TRBJ1-5
CDR3 protein: CASSSALGDNQPQHF
CDR3 DNA: TGTGCCAGCAGCTCCGCCCTGGGGGACAATCAGCCCCAGCATTTT

clone size: -
V gene: TRBV11-2
D gene: TRBD1
J gene: TRBJ1-3
CDR3 protein: CASSERTGSGNTIYF
CDR3 DNA: TGTGCCAGCAGCGAACGGACAGGATCTGGAAACACCATATATTTT

clone size: -
V gene: TRBV27
D gene: TRBD2
J gene: TRBJ2-7
CDR3 protein: CASAPAGRFREQYF
CDR3 DNA: TGTGCCAGCGCACCTGCCGGGAGGTTCAGGGAGCAGTACTTC

clone size: -
V gene: TRBV7-9
D gene: -
J gene: TRBJ2-2
CDR3 protein: CASSVSGGTGELFF
CDR3 DNA: TGTGCCAGCAGCGTTAGCGGAGGGACCGGGGAGCTGTTTTTT

clone size: -
V gene: TRBV9
D gene: TRBD1
J gene: TRBJ2-2
CDR3 protein: CASSVAPGTGGLTGELFF
CDR3 DNA: TGTGCCAGCAGCGTAGCCCCCGGGACAGGGGGCTTGACCGGGGAGCTGTTTTTT

clone size: -
V gene: TRBV6-6
D gene: TRBD1
J gene: TRBJ1-4
CDR3 protein: CASSTTGRGEKLFF
CDR3 DNA: TGTGCCAGCAGTACGACAGGGAGGGGTGAAAAACTGTTTTTT

clone size: few
V gene: TRBV5-1
D gene: TRBD2
J gene: TRBJ2-1
CDR3 protein: CASSQTIAGSYNEQFF
CDR3 DNA: TGCGCCAGCAGCCAAACCATAGCGGGTTCCTACAATGAGCAGTTCTTC

clone size: -
V gene: TRBV29-1
D gene: TRBD2
J gene: TRBJ2-3
CDR3 protein: CSVEVGGSSTDTQYF
CDR3 DNA: TGCAGCGTTGAAGTTGGCGGGAGTAGCACAGATACGCAGTATTTT

clone size: -
V gene: TRBV5-1
D gene: -
J gene: TRBJ1-5
CDR3 protein: CASSLVRGRDPPGAYSNQPQHF
CDR3 DNA: TGCGCCAGCAGCTTGGTTCGGGGCAGGGACCCCCCAGGGGCTTATAGCAATCAGCCCCAGCATTTT

clone size: few
V gene: TRBV28
D gene: -
J gene: TRBJ2-7
CDR3 protein: CASGGQRYEQYF
CDR3 DNA: TGTGCCAGCGGAGGGCAGCGCTACGAGCAGTACTTC

clone size: -
V gene: TRBV6-1
D gene: TRBD2
J gene: TRBJ2-3
CDR3 protein: CASSGRVAGDLDTQYF
CDR3 DNA: TGTGCCAGCAGTGGCCGGGTAGCGGGGGATCTGGATACGCAGTATTTT

clone size: -
V gene: TRBV5-4
D gene: -
J gene: TRBJ2-3
CDR3 protein: CASSLAVREDTQYF
CDR3 DNA: TGTGCCAGCAGCTTGGCCGTTCGAGAAGATACGCAGTATTTT

clone size: -
V gene: TRBV18
D gene: TRBD2
J gene: TRBJ2-2
CDR3 protein: CASSPLAGGNTGELFF
CDR3 DNA: TGTGCCAGCTCACCCTTAGCGGGAGGGAACACCGGGGAGCTGTTTTTT

clone size: once
V gene: TRBV5-1
D gene: -
J gene: TRBJ2-3
CDR3 protein: CASSLVGGGDTQYF
CDR3 DNA: TGCGCCAGCAGCTTGGTAGGAGGAGGGGATACGCAGTATTTT

clone size: -
V gene: TRBV9
D gene: -
J gene: TRBJ2-1
CDR3 protein: CASSVGTTPFYNEQFF
CDR3 DNA: TGTGCCAGCAGCGTAGGGACAACTCCATTCTACAATGAGCAGTTCTTC

clone size: -
V gene: TRBV30
D gene: -
J gene: TRBJ1-6
CDR3 protein: CAWSEGPIYSPLHF
CDR3 DNA: TGTGCCTGGAGTGAGGGACCGATTTATTCACCCCTCCACTTT

clone size: -
V gene: TRBV15
D gene: -
J gene: TRBJ2-5
CDR3 protein: CATSRGESGLQETQYF
CDR3 DNA: TGTGCCACCAGCAGAGGGGAATCAGGGCTACAAGAGACCCAGTACTTC

clone size: -
V gene: TRBV11-2
D gene: -
J gene: TRBJ2-1
CDR3 protein: CASSPRAEHLYNEQFF
CDR3 DNA: TGTGCCAGCAGCCCGAGGGCGGAGCACCTTTACAATGAGCAGTTCTTC

clone size: once
V gene: TRBV28
D gene: -
J gene: TRBJ1-1
CDR3 protein: CASSLSGPAKAFF
CDR3 DNA: TGTGCCAGCAGTTTATCTGGCCCTGCCAAGGCTTTCTTT

clone size: -
V gene: TRBV7-8
D gene: -
J gene: TRBJ2-7
CDR3 protein: CASSSGVGRPWEQYF
CDR3 DNA: TGTGCCAGCAGCTCAGGGGTCGGCAGACCCTGGGAGCAGTACTTC

clone size: few
V gene: TRBV12-5
D gene: TRBD2
J gene: TRBJ2-5
CDR3 protein: CARATGGSGRALETQYF
CDR3 DNA: TGTGCTAGAGCCACAGGGGGTAGCGGGAGGGCCTTGGAGACCCAGTACTTC

clone size: -
V gene: TRBV9
D gene: -
J gene: TRBJ2-1
CDR3 protein: CASSVGLGTSYNEQFF
CDR3 DNA: TGTGCCAGCAGCGTAGGGCTAGGGACTTCCTACAATGAGCAGTTCTTC